Listed here are 30 T cell receptor beta chains from one sample, sequenced in a study of OX40 agonist ivuxolimab in advanced cancers. Sequencing was performed with immunoSEQ multiplex PCR; in TCRdb, only in-frame clones are kept and a portion is missing. The sample has just over 50,000 clones; around 77% are singletons. The sample here was CD4+ or CD8+ T cells sorted from blood, taken in a trial of the OX40 agonist ivuxolimab. The source of these receptors is an adult with an advanced solid tumor such as melanoma, head and neck, liver or kidney cancer.

The V gene is TRBV6-5, the J gene TRBJ1-2; 7 bases fit TRBD1. After removal of 6 bases from V and 2 bases from J, the junction contained 9 bases not matched to a gene. The V gene's germline CDR1 is MNHEY and CDR2 SVGAGI. The CDR3 loop spans 15 amino acids. The CDR3 here is CASREIPGQNYGYTF. CDR3 DNA sequence: TGTGCCAGCAGAGAAATTCCGGGACAGAACTATGGCTACACCTTC.

The genes are TRBV7-9 and TRBJ2-5, with 7 bases matching TRBD2. Germline V gene data show CDR1 as SEHNR and CDR2 as FQNEAQ (reference sequence). The junction had 3 bases not matched to a gene; V was cut back by 3 bases and J by 5 bases. The CDR3 runs to 13 residues. The CDR3 DNA reads TGTGCCAGCAGCTTGGGGGGGTCCGAGACCCAGTACTTC. This sequence encodes CASSLGGSETQYF.

The sample holds a few counts of this clone. The chain has TRBV6-5 and TRBJ2-7; 7 bases align to TRBD2. The ends lost 2 bases at V and 3 bases at J; junction bases unmatched: 7. CDR3 length: 15 amino acids. Looked up from germline, CDR1 is MNHEY and CDR2 is SVGAGI. The CDR3 region has the DNA TGTGCCAGCAGTTACCACCCTAGCGGCAACTACGAGCAGTACTTC. It codes for CASSYHPSGNYEQYF.

CDR3: CASSRDRDIDFYGYTF. The DNA for the CDR3 is TGTGCCAGCTCCCGGGACAGGGATATAGATTTTTATGGCTACACCTTC. V usage is TRBV27 and J usage is TRBJ1-2; TRBD1 aligns across 9 bases. CDR1 and CDR2 from the germline V gene are MNHEY and SMNVEV (reference sequence). The CDR3 has 16 amino acids. V shed 8 bases, J shed 5 bases, and the junction held 15 bases outside the gene matches.

V is TRBV6-1 and J is TRBJ2-7, with 9 bases fitting TRBD2. Trimming at V came to 6 bases and at J to 1 base, leaving 4 bases not matched to a gene. In germline, CDR1 is MNHNS, CDR2 SASEGT. CDR3 size: 14 residues. The CDR3: CASSPSGTSYEQYF. CDR3 DNA: TGTGCCAGCAGCCCTAGCGGGACATCCTACGAGCAGTACTTC.

This chain links TRBV18 with TRBJ2-5; 7 nucleotides line up with TRBD2. The CDR3 runs 15 residues. Germline V CDR1 and CDR2: KGHSH, LQKENI. V lost 5 bases, J lost 2 bases, and 8 bases stayed unmatched. The CDR3 coding sequence is TGTGCCAGCTCAGCCACTAGGACTAGTCAAGAGACCCAGTACTTC. Its protein product is CASSATRTSQETQYF.

This clone showed up just a few times. The chain is built from TRBV29-1 and TRBJ2-1, with TRBD2 matching 10 bases. Germline CDR1 SQVTM, CDR2 ANQGSEA. V lost 1 base, J lost 8 bases, and 5 bases stayed unmatched. The CDR3 covers 14 residues. The CDR3 region is CSVEGLAGADEQFF. In nucleotides, the CDR3 is TGCAGCGTTGAAGGGCTAGCGGGAGCCGATGAGCAGTTCTTC.

V usage is TRBV10-1 and J usage is TRBJ2-3, with a tentative D call TRBD1 (5 bases). This CDR3 spans 14 amino acids. V lost 4 bases and J lost 2, with 10 bases in between. The germline V gene has CDR1 WNHNN and CDR2 SYGVQD (reference sequence). The CDR3, as DNA: TGCGCCAGCAGTGGGAACAGGATCACAGATACGCAGTATTTT. Protein product: CASSGNRITDTQYF.

The V call is TRBV5-4, the J call TRBJ1-3; a possible D gene is TRBD1 (6 bases). This CDR3 region has 16 residues. Trimming took 5 bases from V and 0 from J, leaving 15 bases between them. Germline lookup yields CDR1 SGHNT and CDR2 YYREEE (reference sequence). The CDR3, as DNA: TGTGCCAGCAGTCCACAGGGACCCGCCTCTGGAAACACCATATATTTT. Protein sequence: CASSPQGPASGNTIYF.

The V and J genes are TRBV5-4 and TRBJ2-7, with 7 bases matching TRBD2. V gave up 4 bases and J gave up 9 bases; unmatched junction bases: 7. CDR3 length: 12 amino acids. Germline CDR1 and CDR2: SGHNT and YYREEE (reference sequence). This CDR3 reads CASSRGGQGQYF. The CDR3 DNA sequence: TGTGCCAGCAGCCGCGGGGGTCAGGGGCAGTACTTC.

This rearrangement joins TRBV5-6 to TRBJ2-1; 9 bases match TRBD1. V lost 1 base and J lost 7; bases outside the gene matches: 15. Germline CDR1 and CDR2: SGHDT and YYEEEE. This CDR3 region has 18 residues. The CDR3 region is CASSLSGLGRDRANEQFF. For the CDR3, the DNA is TGTGCCAGCAGCTTGAGCGGATTGGGTCGGGACAGGGCTAATGAGCAGTTCTTC.

The chain is built from TRBV7-9 and TRBJ1-1; D possibly corresponds to TRBD1 (6 bases). The CDR3 covers 17 residues. Deletions cut 5 bases from V and 5 bases from J, with 24 bases between. CDR1 is SEHNR, CDR2 FQNEAQ, per germline (reference sequence). The CDR3, as DNA: TGTGCCAGCAGCCCTATCTCCATCCGGGGGGCGCGGACTGAAGCTTTCTTT. Encoded protein: CASSPISIRGARTEAFF. Full variable domain (outside the CDR3, taken from reference TRBV7-9 and TRBJ1-1): DTGVSQNPRHKITKRGQNVTFRCDPISEHNRLYWYRQTLGQGPEFLTYFQNEAQLEKSRLLSDRFSAERPKGSFSTLEIQRTEQGDSAMYLCASSPISIRGARTEAFFGQGTRLTVV.

The chain uses TRBV6-1 and TRBJ1-5, with a possible D match to TRBD1 (5 bases). The V end lost 4 bases, the J end lost 4 bases, and 14 bases lay between the germline ends. The CDR3 totals 15 residues. Germline CDR1 MNHNS, CDR2 SASEGT. CDR3 sequence: CASSAGGERNQPQHF. CDR3 coding DNA: TGTGCCAGCAGTGCCGGGGGGGAAAGAAATCAGCCCCAGCATTTT.

The chain couples TRBV2 to TRBJ1-5; D is ambiguous. Germline V gene sequence: CDR1 SNHLY, CDR2 FYNNEI. The ends were cut back, 11 bases at V and 1 base at J, with 12 bases in the middle. The CDR3 totals 13 residues. CDR3 coding DNA: TGTGCCGGTTCCACAGTGAGCAATCAGCCCCAGCATTTT. It codes for CAGSTVSNQPQHF.

The V gene is TRBV19, the J gene TRBJ2-5; TRBD2 matches at 9 bases. CDR3 length: 14 amino acids. Per the germline V gene, CDR1 is LNHDA and CDR2 is SQIVND (reference sequence). The V gene end was trimmed by 10 bases and the J gene end by 5 bases; junction bases not matched to a gene: 11. CDR3 in DNA: TGTGCCACCAAAGGACTAGCGTCCGGGGAGACCCAGTACTTC. As protein: CATKGLASGETQYF.

This clone has more than one count but fewer than ten. This chain links TRBV7-9 with TRBJ1-3, with TRBD1 matching 8 bases. Germline CDR1 reads SEHNR; CDR2 reads FQNEAQ (reference sequence). With 3 bases clipped from V and 3 bases from J, the junction kept 7 bases outside the gene matches. The CDR3 has 16 amino acids. The CDR3 sequence: CASSFSVTGVGNTIYF. Written as DNA, the CDR3 is TGTGCCAGCAGCTTCTCCGTGACAGGGGTTGGAAACACCATATATTTT.

A few counts support this clone. The gene calls are TRBV6-1 and TRBJ2-2; D may be TRBD1 or TRBD2 (6 bases each). From germline, CDR1 is MNHNS and CDR2 SASEGT. Trimming left V 3 bases short and J 9 bases short, with 14 bases between. CDR3 length equals 14 residues. DNA for the CDR3: TGTGCCAGCAGTGATAGGGGGAGGACCTGGGAGCTGTTTTTT. Translating gives CASSDRGRTWELFF.

The rearrangement joins TRBV5-1 to TRBJ2-4; 8 positions match TRBD2. V gave up 3 bases and J gave up 9 bases; unmatched junction bases: 11. Germline V gene data show CDR1 as SGHRS and CDR2 as YFSETQ. The CDR3 runs to 15 residues. The CDR3 is CASSSSTSGGGIQYF. In DNA, the CDR3 is TGCGCCAGCAGCTCGTCCACTAGCGGTGGGGGCATTCAGTACTTC.

CDR3 region: CASSAHPGTGVYEQYF. DNA of the CDR3: TGTGCCAGCAGTGCACACCCCGGGACAGGTGTCTACGAGCAGTACTTC. This sequence joins TRBV6-1 and TRBJ2-7; 8 bases map to TRBD1. J was trimmed by 3 bases and V by 4 bases; bases with no gene match: 11. Germline V gene data show CDR1 as MNHNS and CDR2 as SASEGT. The CDR3 contains 16 residues.

CDR3 protein: CASSPNIGSGNTIYF. CDR3 nucleotides: TGTGCCAGCAGCCCTAACATCGGCTCTGGAAACACCATATATTTT. The chain links TRBV7-3 to TRBJ1-3, with no clear D. This CDR3 is built from 15 residues. Trimming took 5 bases from V and 0 from J, leaving 11 bases between them. Germline V gene sequence: CDR1 SGHTA, CDR2 FQGTGA.

The genes are TRBV7-2 and TRBJ2-7, with D perhaps assigned TRBD1 or TRBD2 (5 bases each). The germline V gene has CDR1 SGHTA and CDR2 FQGNSA. Between the trimmed V and J ends, which lost 1 base and 6 bases, there was a span of 13 bases. CDR3 size: 14 residues. CDR3 nucleotides: TGTGCCAGCAGCTTAGTTCAGGGACCCTCCGAGCAGTACTTC. It is translated as CASSLVQGPSEQYF.

This sequence joins TRBV9 and TRBJ1-3, with 7 bases identical to TRBD1. CDR1 is SGDLS, CDR2 YYNGEE, per germline. The CDR3 loop spans 14 amino acids. The junction had 2 bases not matched to a gene; V was cut back by 3 bases and J by 2 bases. The CDR3 sequence: CASSAQGTGNTIYF. CDR3 nucleotide sequence: TGTGCCAGCAGCGCACAGGGGACTGGAAACACCATATATTTT.

J is TRBJ2-7 and V is TRBV28, with 9 bases lining up with TRBD2. The germline V gene encodes CDR1 MDHEN and CDR2 SYDVKM. V shed 6 bases, J shed 0 bases, and the junction held 6 bases outside the gene matches. This CDR3 spans 15 amino acids. CDR3 bases: TGTGCCAGCAGCTATAGACTAGCGGACTCCTACGAGCAGTACTTC. Translating it yields CASSYRLADSYEQYF. Variable domain in full (rest from reference TRBV28 and TRBJ2-7): DVKVTQSSRYLVKRTGEKVFLECVQDMDHENMFWYRQDPGLGLRLIYFSYDVKMKEKGDIPEGYSVSREKKERFSLILESASTNQTSMYLCASSYRLADSYEQYFGPGTRLTVT.

The chain combines TRBV7-9 with TRBJ1-1, with TRBD1 identical over 7 bases. Germline CDR1 reads SEHNR; CDR2 reads FQNEAQ (reference sequence). After removal of 0 bases from V and 5 bases from J, the junction contained 0 bases not matched to a gene. The CDR3 length is 13 residues. The CDR3 loop is CASSLAGQTEAFF. CDR3 nucleotides: TGTGCCAGCAGCTTAGCGGGACAGACTGAAGCTTTCTTT.

This chain joins TRBV7-2 and TRBJ1-6; no reliable D call. The V end was cut by 5 bases, the J end by 14 bases, with 16 bases between. The CDR3 covers 13 residues. Per germline, CDR1 SGHTA and CDR2 FQGNSA. The CDR3 sequence is CASSPDRGLTLHF. CDR3 bases: TGTGCCAGCAGCCCCGATCGGGGTCTCACCCTCCACTTT.

The rearrangement links TRBV11-2 to TRBJ2-2; maybe TRBD2 (5 bases). Germline assignment: CDR1 SGHAT and CDR2 FQNNGV. V was cut by 4 bases and J by 6 bases, with 15 bases left in between. This CDR3 is built from 15 residues. For the CDR3, the DNA is TGTGCCAGCAGCTCTATACTAGGTACCTCCGGGGAGCTGTTTTTT. Translation: CASSSILGTSGELFF.

The rearrangement joins TRBV27 to TRBJ2-1; 13 nucleotides match TRBD2. CDR1 is MNHEY, CDR2 SMNVEV, per germline (reference sequence). With V trimmed by 5 bases and J by 7 bases, 11 bases remained unmatched. The CDR3 is made up of 17 amino acids. The CDR3 is CASSPRSGLAGFNEQFF. Here the CDR3 DNA reads TGTGCCAGCAGTCCCAGATCGGGACTAGCGGGATTTAATGAGCAGTTCTTC.

CDR3 amino acids: CASSQDRVGGATYNEQFF. The CDR3 DNA sequence: TGCGCCAGCAGCCAAGATAGGGTCGGGGGAGCGACCTACAATGAGCAGTTCTTC. The J gene is TRBJ2-1, the V gene TRBV4-1, with a tentative D call TRBD2 (6 bases). This CDR3 has 18 residues. Looked up from germline, CDR1 is MGHRA and CDR2 is YSYEKL. Trimming left V 0 bases short and J 2 bases short, with 17 bases between.

The CDR3 DNA sequence: TGTGCCAGCAGCTTGACTCCGGGATCTCAGCCCCAGCATTTT. Protein sequence: CASSLTPGSQPQHF. The chain is built from TRBV5-4 and TRBJ1-5; D is uncertain. The CDR3 extends over 14 amino acids. Trimming took 1 base from V and 6 from J, leaving 11 bases between them. Germline V gene lookup returns CDR1 SGHNT and CDR2 YYREEE (reference sequence).

V usage is TRBV5-1 and J usage is TRBJ2-1; tentatively, D is TRBD1 or TRBD2 (6 bases each). The germline gives CDR1 SGHRS, CDR2 YFSETQ. This CDR3 contains 17 residues. Between the trimmed V and J ends, which lost 3 bases and 4 bases, there was a span of 20 bases. The DNA of the CDR3 is TGCGCCAGCAGCTCCTTAGGGGGGCGGGCAGGGTACAATGAGCAGTTCTTC. Encoded protein: CASSSLGGRAGYNEQFF.